Listed here are 5 T cell receptor beta chains from one sample, sequenced in a study of T cell changes during pregnancy in multiple sclerosis (dated by TCRdb to the late 2010s). Library generation was performed with the immunoSEQ multiplex PCR assay. The table was pulled from immuneACCESS by TCRdb, which kept in-frame rearrangements only. Such tables lose some clones; where checked, under half of the loss comes from unresolved V genes, and the rest has no known cause. This sample comprises some 83,000 clones, 91% of them detected only once. About 3.8% of the sample is in the top ten clones. Material: PBMCs, obtained in the first trimester of pregnancy. The receptors were gathered from a female donor in good health, serving as a control in a pregnancy study. Some clones in this sample may be carry-over from other donors' samples.

The chain recombines TRBV4-2 with TRBJ2-2, with TRBD2 matching 10 bases. V lost 1 base and J lost 1; bases outside the gene matches: 0. Germline CDR1 and CDR2: LGHNA and YNFKEQ. The CDR3 sequence is 16 residues long. The CDR3 bases are TGTGCCAGCAGCCAAGGGACTAGCGGGAACACCGGGGAGCTGTTTTTT. Translated, it gives CASSQGTSGNTGELFF.

This chain links TRBV6-4 with TRBJ2-2; no clear D. Deletions cut 0 bases from V and 0 bases from J, with 5 bases between. CDR3 length equals 15 residues. Germline V gives CDR1 MRHNA, CDR2 SNTAGT. CDR3 sequence reads: CASSDSRSNTGELFF. DNA of the CDR3: TGTGCCAGCAGTGACTCTCGGTCGAACACCGGGGAGCTGTTTTTT.

CDR3 sequence (DNA): TGTGCCAGCTCATCTGGACAAAGGGGACTGACTTCCTACAATGAGCAGTTCTTC. It yields the protein CASSSGQRGLTSYNEQFF. The V and J genes are TRBV18 and TRBJ2-1, with a possible D match to TRBD2 (6 bases). This CDR3 region has 18 residues. Germline V gene data show CDR1 as KGHSH and CDR2 as LQKENI. Trimming took 5 bases from V and 1 from J, leaving 21 bases between them.

The chain joins TRBV5-1 to TRBJ2-5, with TRBD1 identical over 12 bases. The trim removed 1 base at V and 14 bases at J, leaving 12 bases unmatched. CDR3 length: 15 amino acids. Germline V lookup: CDR1 SGHRS, CDR2 YFSETQ. The CDR3 nucleotides are TGCGCCAGCAGCTTGATGGGTTGGGACAGGGGGCCGGTATACTTC. Its protein product is CASSLMGWDRGPVYF.

This clone occurred once. The rearrangement joins TRBV5-1 to TRBJ2-3, with 8 bases matching TRBD2. CDR1 SGHRS and CDR2 YFSETQ come from the germline V gene. This CDR3 is 16 amino acids long. The ends lost 4 bases at V and 6 bases at J; junction bases unmatched: 13. The CDR3 region is CASSRLSSGGPDTQYF. The CDR3 region has the DNA TGCGCCAGCAGCCGGCTCTCCTCGGGGGGGCCCGATACGCAGTATTTT.